Here is one TCR beta chain with its context. What this receptor recognizes is not known. Base quality data are lacking; no much larger clone is found one base away. Genomic DNA was extracted from sorted cells for sequencing of the TCRbeta CDR3 region. The immunoSEQ Assay was used for sequencing of TCRbeta CDR3 regions. The table comes from immuneACCESS by way of TCRdb, which keeps in-frame sequences with V and J called. Part of the clones is missing from these tables; in studies checked, under half for an unresolved V gene and the rest for unknown reasons. In this sample the table shows tens of thousands of clones, around 86% of which occur a single time. The top ten hold more than 0.65% of the sample. This record comes from a study of OX40 agonist ivuxolimab in advanced cancers. For the study in its entirety: Ivuxolimab was an agonistic, fully human IgG2 monoclonal antibody directed against OX40 (CD134), a costimulatory receptor. Intravenous ivuxolimab was administered to patients every 2 weeks at six dose levels: 0.01, 0.1, 0.3, 1.5, 3 and 10 mg/kg. Among the roughly 52 dose-escalation patients, approximately 20 had hepatocellular carcinoma, roughly 15 melanoma, 9 renal cell carcinoma and 9 head and neck cancer. In the dose-escalation cohort, around four fifths of patients were male, and the mean age was around 60 years with a range of roughly 20 to 80. Patients were allowed to have had prior anti-PD-1, anti-PD-L1 or anti-CTLA-4 therapy, and approximately 40% of the dose-escalation patients had been treated with checkpoint inhibitors. Partial responses occurred in three dose-escalation patients, of whom one had hepatocellular carcinoma and two had cutaneous melanoma. The point of sequencing TCRbeta in the periphery was to test whether ivuxolimab changed TCR sequence diversity and drove clonal T-cell expansion. The paper reports the monotherapy dose-escalation portion (N of about 56 patients) of the phase I ivuxolimab trial.

The trial excluded patients who had a history of autoimmune disease or who were on systemic immunosuppression. Peripheral blood for TCR sequencing was drawn from every dose cohort at baseline, at cycle 4 day 1 and at cycle 7 day 1. Samples were obtained from an open-label, multicenter, first-in-human phase I dose-escalation trial of ivuxolimab. Adults with locally advanced or metastatic melanoma, renal cell, hepatocellular, or head and neck squamous cell carcinoma were enrolled in the trial. Before TCR sequencing, CD4+ and CD8+ T cells were separately sorted from peripheral blood. What the work shows at the level of the full study, not this receptor alone: Low levels of normalized T-cell clonal expansion were also seen in some nonresponding patients. In the 0.1-3.0 mg/kg groups, partial responders had among the lowest normalized peripheral clonal expansion, particularly in CD8+ T cells. The antigen specificity of the peripheral T cells that underwent clonal expansion was not determined. On average, CD8+ T cells showed more expanded clones than CD4+ T cells after ivuxolimab. At doses of 0.1 to 3.0 mg/kg, clonal expansion of both CD4+ and CD8+ T cells in blood was seen between baseline and week 6.

The sequence was collected from an adult with an advanced solid tumor such as melanoma, head and neck, liver or kidney cancer. Sequencing used CD4+ or CD8+ T cells sorted from blood, obtained in a trial of the OX40 agonist ivuxolimab.

The DNA is TGTGCCAGCAGTTACGAGAACCTCTACAATGAGCAGTTCTTC. Translated, it gives CASSYENLYNEQFF. The V gene is TRBV6-5 and the J gene is TRBJ2-1; the D gene lacks a confident call. V is cut by 2 bases and J by 3 bases, and the space between the germline ends is 8 bases. Via the germline V gene, CDR1 is MNHEY and CDR2 SVGAGI. Its CDR3 holds 14 amino acids, cysteine through phenylalanine. Only CDR3 DNA remains: 42 bases, in frame from the first base.